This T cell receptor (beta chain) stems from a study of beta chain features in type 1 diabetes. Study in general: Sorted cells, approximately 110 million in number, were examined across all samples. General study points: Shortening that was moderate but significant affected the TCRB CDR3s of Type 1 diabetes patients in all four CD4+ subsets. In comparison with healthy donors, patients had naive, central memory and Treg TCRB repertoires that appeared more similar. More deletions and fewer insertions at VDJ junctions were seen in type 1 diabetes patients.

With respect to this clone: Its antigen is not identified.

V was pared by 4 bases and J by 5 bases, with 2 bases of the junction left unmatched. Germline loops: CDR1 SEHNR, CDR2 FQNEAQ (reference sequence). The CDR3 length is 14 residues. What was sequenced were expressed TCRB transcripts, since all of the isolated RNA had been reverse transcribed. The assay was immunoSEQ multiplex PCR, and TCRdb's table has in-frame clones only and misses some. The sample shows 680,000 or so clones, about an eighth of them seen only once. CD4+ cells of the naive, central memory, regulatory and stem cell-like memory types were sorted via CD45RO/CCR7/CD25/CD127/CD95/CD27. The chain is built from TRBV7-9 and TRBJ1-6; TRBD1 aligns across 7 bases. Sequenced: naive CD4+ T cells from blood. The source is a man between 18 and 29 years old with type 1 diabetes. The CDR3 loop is CASSWDSDNSPLHF. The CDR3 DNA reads TGTGCCAGCAGCTGGGACAGCGATAATTCACCCCTCCACTTT.